This T cell receptor beta chain was found in a study of cytomegalovirus exposure and HLA in healthy donors. General study points: A previous analysis found most TCR beta V segments productive roughly 87% or roughly 30% of the time. Among the most significant clusters, several appeared linked to common viral pathogens in a later analysis.

Both 60 Vbeta primers and 13 Jbeta primers went into the PCR. Measured with immunoSEQ multiplex PCR; TCRdb has only the in-frame clones, and not every one. Of about 130,000 clones detected, about 80% appear once; the ten largest clones hold roughly 2.4%. The CDR3 spans 14 residues. V was trimmed by 5 bases and J by 7 bases, leaving 14 bases between them. Looked up from germline, CDR1 is LNHDA and CDR2 is SQIVND (reference sequence). A remark on this clone: Its matching antigen is unknown.

Sequencing input: PBMCs. V usage is TRBV19 and J usage is TRBJ1-4; D might be TRBD1 (6 bases). The TCR was taken from a man aged 25 to 40 in good health and CMV-seronegative. The CDR3, as DNA: TGTGCCAGTAGTGCCAGGGGATTAGGTGAAAAACTGTTTTTT. Translation: CASSARGLGEKLFF.